Presented here are 21 T cell receptor beta chains from one specimen sequenced in a study of T cell responses to AZD1222 COVID-19 vaccine. The data were produced by immunoSEQ multiplex PCR, yet TCRdb's version contains in-frame clones alone and is incomplete. The top ten clones hold 5.5% of a sample with 160,000 or so clones, roughly 90% of them seen once. The material was peripheral blood, obtained on day 0 of AZD1222 vaccination. The receptors shown here come from an adult in good health.

This chain connects TRBV4-1 to TRBJ1-4; D remains ambiguous. CDR3 length: 12 residues. Germline V gene sequence: CDR1 MGHRA, CDR2 YSYEKL. Trimming left V 3 bases short and J 6 bases short, with 5 bases between. The CDR3 region has the DNA TGCGCCAGCAGCCATCCATATGAAAAACTGTTTTTT. Translating gives CASSHPYEKLFF.

This clone was detected once. The V gene is TRBV28, the J gene TRBJ2-7; 7 bases agree with TRBD1. V lost 0 bases and J lost 3; bases outside the gene matches: 8. Germline CDR1 and CDR2: MDHEN and SYDVKM. CDR3 length: 16 residues. The CDR3 DNA follows: TGTGCCAGCAGTTTATGGACAGGGTCCTCTGACTACGAGCAGTACTTC. Residues: CASSLWTGSSDYEQYF.

This clone has a handful of counts. The chain combines TRBV7-9 with TRBJ1-1, with 9 bases lining up with TRBD1. Per the germline V gene, CDR1 is SEHNR and CDR2 is FQNEAQ (reference sequence). V shed 4 bases, J shed 1 base, and the junction held 1 base outside the gene matches. The CDR3 is 14 amino acids. This CDR3 reads CASSWGQGNTEAFF. Written as DNA, the CDR3 is TGTGCCAGCAGCTGGGGACAGGGGAACACTGAAGCTTTCTTT.

The V and J genes are TRBV28 and TRBJ1-2; 8 bases are a match to TRBD1. V dropped 3 bases and J dropped 2; count of bases not matched to a gene: 2. This CDR3 contains 14 residues. Germline V gene lookup returns CDR1 MDHEN and CDR2 SYDVKM. CDR3 nucleotide sequence: TGTGCCAGCAGTTTCGGACAGGGCAACTATGGCTACACCTTC. Translation: CASSFGQGNYGYTF.

About this clone itself: This same CDR3 is encoded by further DNA sequences in the sample. The V and J genes are TRBV29-1 and TRBJ1-1; tentative D call: TRBD1 (5 bases). CDR3 length: 12 amino acids. Trimming shortened V by 4 bases and J by 5 bases, and 11 bases separated the two germline ends. Germline assignment: CDR1 SQVTM and CDR2 ANQGSEA. The CDR3 here is CSVVGGRTEAFF. The CDR3 nucleotides read TGCAGCGTTGTGGGGGGAAGGACTGAAGCTTTCTTT.

The chain couples TRBV19 to TRBJ1-5, with D possibly matching TRBD1 (5 bases). CDR1 is LNHDA and CDR2 is SQIVND in the germline V gene (reference sequence). Trimming took off 10 bases at V and 1 base at J, with 17 bases between the two ends. The CDR3 sequence is 15 residues long. The chain's CDR3 is CATGPGIGSNQPQHF. Here the CDR3 DNA reads TGTGCCACCGGGCCAGGGATCGGAAGCAATCAGCCCCAGCATTTT.

In DNA form, the CDR3 reads TGTGCTAGTGGTTTGGTAAGCGGCTCCTACAATGAGCAGTTCTTC. Its protein product is CASGLVSGSYNEQFF. The rearrangement uses TRBV12-5 and TRBJ2-1; a possible D gene is TRBD2 (5 bases). Germline CDR1 is LGHNT and CDR2 is FRNRAP. The CDR3 totals 15 residues. The V end was cut by 0 bases, the J end by 0 bases, with 6 bases between.

This chain connects TRBV25-1 to TRBJ1-5; TRBD1 matches 8 bases. V shed 6 bases, J shed 5 bases, and the junction held 3 bases outside the gene matches. This CDR3 spans 13 amino acids. CDR1 and CDR2 from the germline V gene are MGHDK and SYGVNS. The CDR3 region has the DNA TGTGCCAGCAGGCAGACAGGGGATCAGCCCCAGCATTTT. Translation gives CASRQTGDQPQHF. Variable domain in full (rest from reference TRBV25-1 and TRBJ1-5): EADIYQTPRYLVIGTGKKITLECSQTMGHDKMYWYQQDPGMELHLIHYSYGVNSTEKGDLSSESTVSRIRTEHFPLTLESARPSHTSQYLCASRQTGDQPQHFGDGTRLSIL.

This clone was seen once. The V and J genes are TRBV7-9 and TRBJ2-1, with D unclear. This CDR3 is 11 amino acids long. Trimming shortened V by 0 bases and J by 10 bases, and 4 bases separated the two germline ends. From germline, CDR1 is SEHNR and CDR2 FQNEAQ (reference sequence). CDR3 sequence: CASSLAGEQFF. In nucleotides, the CDR3 is TGTGCCAGCAGCTTAGCAGGGGAGCAGTTCTTC.

This chain uses TRBV28 with TRBJ1-5; no clear D. Germline V gene lookup returns CDR1 MDHEN and CDR2 SYDVKM. The CDR3 spans 13 residues. V was shortened by 5 bases and J by 2 bases, with 7 bases between the two germline ends. CDR3 nucleotide sequence: TGTGCCAGCAGTCCCCCAGGCAATCAGCCCCAGCATTTT. Its protein product is CASSPPGNQPQHF.

This chain uses TRBV10-3 with TRBJ2-7, with 9 bases identical to TRBD1. Losses at the gene ends were 0 bases for V and 5 bases for J; bases not matched to a gene: 8. This CDR3 has 16 amino acids. Per the germline V gene, CDR1 is ENHRY and CDR2 is SYGVKD. CDR3 coding DNA: TGTGCCATCAGTGAGTCTCCGGGACAGGGAACCGACGAGCAGTACTTC. Its protein product is CAISESPGQGTDEQYF.

This clone came up once. DNA for the CDR3: TGTGCCAGCAGTTTACGAGACAGATATGAAAAACTGTTTTTT. This codes for CASSLRDRYEKLFF. This chain uses TRBV28 with TRBJ1-4, with a weak D call TRBD1 (5 bases). The V gene's germline CDR1 is MDHEN and CDR2 SYDVKM. This CDR3 is 14 amino acids long. The ends were cut back, 2 bases at V and 6 bases at J, with 10 bases in the middle.

The chain has TRBV5-4 and TRBJ1-2, with TRBD1 as a possible D gene (5 bases). Germline lookup yields CDR1 SGHNT and CDR2 YYREEE (reference sequence). V was clipped by 4 bases and J by 4 bases, with 14 bases between them. This CDR3 comprises 14 residues. As DNA, the CDR3 is TGTGCCAGCAGCCCAGAGCAGGGTAGCTATGGCTACACCTTC. Amino acid sequence: CASSPEQGSYGYTF.

This chain uses TRBV19 with TRBJ1-1; 7 positions match TRBD1. Per the germline V gene, CDR1 is LNHDA and CDR2 is SQIVND (reference sequence). V was clipped by 6 bases and J by 4 bases; unmatched bases: 5. This CDR3 region has 13 residues. The CDR3 protein is CASRNQGVTEAFF. CDR3 nucleotide sequence: TGTGCCAGTAGGAACCAGGGGGTCACTGAAGCTTTCTTT.

The chain is built from TRBV9 and TRBJ2-5; a weak D match, TRBD2 (6 bases). Trimming took 3 bases from V and 1 from J, leaving 16 bases between them. The CDR3 loop spans 16 amino acids. Looked up from germline, CDR1 is SGDLS and CDR2 is YYNGEE. The chain's CDR3 is CASSGPRAGSQETQYF. Here the CDR3 DNA reads TGTGCCAGCAGCGGCCCCCGGGCGGGATCCCAAGAGACCCAGTACTTC.

The chain combines TRBV5-1 with TRBJ2-7, with D maybe TRBD2 (6 bases). CDR1 is SGHRS and CDR2 is YFSETQ in the germline V gene. The CDR3 extends over 15 amino acids. V shed 5 bases and J shed 0 bases, with 15 bases lying between them. The CDR3 here is CASRDITGDSYEQYF. The CDR3 coding sequence is TGCGCCAGCAGGGACATAACGGGAGACTCCTACGAGCAGTACTTC.

This sequence joins TRBV4-1 and TRBJ2-3; D call uncertain. Between the trimmed V and J ends, which lost 1 base and 8 bases, there was a span of 13 bases. CDR3 length: 14 amino acids. Germline CDR1 MGHRA, CDR2 YSYEKL. The CDR3 DNA sequence: TGCGCCAGCAGCCAAGCGGACGGCCTAGGTACGCAGTATTTT. Translating it yields CASSQADGLGTQYF.

The rearrangement uses TRBV28 and TRBJ2-7; TRBD2 matches 10 bases. Germline V gene data show CDR1 as MDHEN and CDR2 as SYDVKM. V gave up 8 bases and J gave up 7 bases; unmatched junction bases: 8. CDR3 length: 13 residues. Written as DNA, the CDR3 is TGTGCCAGCTCAGCGGGGGGGCCTATTGAGCAGTACTTC. Translated: CASSAGGPIEQYF.

A word on this clone: The sample carries other DNA sequences with the same CDR3. The chain couples TRBV5-1 to TRBJ1-2, with no clear D. Germline V gene sequence: CDR1 SGHRS, CDR2 YFSETQ. V dropped 0 bases and J dropped 4 bases, with 10 bases sitting between them. The CDR3 loop spans 14 amino acids. The CDR3 region has the DNA TGCGCCAGCAGCTTGGAGCCAGGATCCTATGGCTACACCTTC. Translated, it gives CASSLEPGSYGYTF.

The chain has TRBV5-8 and TRBJ2-5; 11 nucleotides agree with TRBD2. Trimming took 4 bases from V and 5 from J; bases not matched to a gene: 13. Germline-derived CDR1 and CDR2 are SGHTS and YDEGEE. The CDR3 has 17 residues. The DNA of the CDR3 is TGTGCCAGCAGCCGAGGGGCTAGCGGGGGGTCTGGGGAGACCCAGTACTTC. This encodes CASSRGASGGSGETQYF.

This chain connects TRBV28 to TRBJ2-7; no definite D call. The CDR3 is made up of 14 amino acids. Trimming cost V 1 base and J 1 base, with 8 bases left between them. Looked up from germline, CDR1 is MDHEN and CDR2 is SYDVKM. The CDR3 is CASSLSTGSYEQYF. The CDR3 DNA sequence: TGTGCCAGCAGTTTATCTACCGGTTCCTACGAGCAGTACTTC.